A single sample gave rise to the 13 T cell receptor beta chains below, sequenced in a study of OX40 agonist ivuxolimab in advanced cancers. Receptor amplification or capture employed the immunoSEQ multiplex PCR assay. TCRdb re-hosts the immuneACCESS table, in-frame sequences only. Its copies lack some clones; in the studies checked, an unresolved V gene accounts for under half of them, and the cause for the rest is not known. The sample profile shows approximately 47,000 clones; around nine tenths of them were found once. The ten largest clones add up to about 7.5% of the sample. The material was CD4+ or CD8+ T cells sorted from blood, obtained in a trial of the OX40 agonist ivuxolimab. Receptors were obtained from an adult with an advanced solid tumor such as melanoma, head and neck, liver or kidney cancer.

The V call is TRBV18, the J call TRBJ2-1, with 11 positions matching TRBD2. The CDR3 spans 15 residues. V lost 3 bases and J lost 8; bases outside the gene matches: 6. Germline-derived CDR1 and CDR2 are KGHSH and LQKENI. CDR3 DNA sequence: TGTGCCAGCTCACCCATAGCGGGAGGGAGCGATGAGCAGTTCTTC. Translating gives CASSPIAGGSDEQFF.

V is TRBV6-5 and J is TRBJ2-7; 12 positions agree with TRBD2. Germline V gene lookup returns CDR1 MNHEY and CDR2 SVGAGI. J gave up 5 bases and V 6 bases, and 2 bases lay outside the gene matches. This CDR3 has 13 residues. In DNA form, the CDR3 reads TGTGCCAGCAGGACTAGCGGGAGCCACGAGCAGTACTTC. This encodes CASRTSGSHEQYF.

This chain joins TRBV18 and TRBJ1-1; 8 nucleotides line up with TRBD1. The CDR3 sequence is 15 residues long. V was pared by 5 bases and J by 4 bases, with 9 bases of the junction left unmatched. Germline lookup yields CDR1 KGHSH and CDR2 LQKENI. The CDR3 loop reads CASSGVGTGITEAFF. As DNA, the CDR3 is TGTGCCAGCTCAGGGGTAGGGACAGGAATCACTGAAGCTTTCTTT.

The chain is built from TRBV7-3 and TRBJ2-2; D is perhaps TRBD2 (5 bases). The CDR3 length is 15 residues. V shed 5 bases and J shed 0 bases, with 10 bases lying between them. Looked up from germline, CDR1 is SGHTA and CDR2 is FQGTGA. The CDR3 DNA is TGTGCCAGCAGCCCCGACTACGCGAACACCGGGGAGCTGTTTTTT. Protein: CASSPDYANTGELFF.

V gene TRBV11-2 combines with J gene TRBJ2-7; 9 nucleotides align to TRBD1. CDR1 is SGHAT, CDR2 FQNNGV, per germline. This CDR3 region has 15 residues. After removal of 0 bases from V and 4 bases from J, the junction contained 4 bases not matched to a gene. The CDR3 spells CASSLEQGAHYEQYF. CDR3 coding DNA: TGTGCCAGCAGCTTAGAACAGGGGGCCCATTACGAGCAGTACTTC. The full variable domain, with the rest looked up from reference TRBV11-2 and TRBJ2-7, is EAGVAQSPRYKIIEKRQSVAFWCNPISGHATLYWYQQILGQGPKLLIQFQNNGVVDDSQLPKDRFSAERLKGVDSTLKIQPAKLEDSAVYLCASSLEQGAHYEQYFGPGTRLTVT.

CDR3 sequence: CASSPLDTTYGYTF. CDR3 nucleotide sequence: TGTGCCAGCAGTCCCCTTGACACGACATATGGCTACACCTTC. The chain uses TRBV7-2 and TRBJ1-2, with D unclear. The length of the CDR3 is 14 residues. Trimming removed 6 bases from V and 5 bases from J, with 16 bases in between. Per germline, CDR1 SGHTA and CDR2 FQGNSA.

This chain links TRBV9 with TRBJ2-5; maybe TRBD2 (5 bases). Trimming removed 0 bases at V and 3 bases at J, with 15 bases between. CDR1 is SGDLS, CDR2 YYNGEE, per germline. The CDR3 spans 16 residues. DNA of the CDR3: TGTGCCAGCAGCGTAGCAGCCGGGGAAACGGAAGAGACCCAGTACTTC. It codes for CASSVAAGETEETQYF.

V usage is TRBV19 and J usage is TRBJ1-1; TRBD1 might be the D (5 bases). The CDR3 runs 14 residues. The germline CDR1 and CDR2 sequences are LNHDA and SQIVND (reference sequence). Deletions cut 9 bases from V and 1 base from J, with 15 bases between. The CDR3 DNA reads as TGTGCCAGCAGAGACGGGGCGCGGAACACTGAAGCTTTCTTT. It codes for CASRDGARNTEAFF.

The chain has TRBV11-2 and TRBJ2-5, with D unresolved. Trimming stripped 3 bases from V and 4 bases from J, with 9 bases between. This CDR3 region has 13 residues. Germline V gives CDR1 SGHAT, CDR2 FQNNGV. Written as DNA, the CDR3 is TGTGCCAGCAGCTTTACCGAAGGAGAGACCCAGTACTTC. Residues: CASSFTEGETQYF.

V gene TRBV5-4 combines with J gene TRBJ1-2; 7 bases are shared with TRBD1. V was pared by 7 bases and J by 7 bases, with 16 bases of the junction left unmatched. CDR1 SGHNT and CDR2 YYREEE come from the germline V gene (reference sequence). The CDR3 spans 15 residues. The CDR3 here is CASDSGRDRVGGYTF. DNA of the CDR3: TGTGCCAGCGACTCGGGACGCGACAGGGTGGGTGGCTACACCTTC.

The chain employs TRBV7-6 and TRBJ2-3; possible D gene TRBD1, 6 bases. V was pared by 3 bases and J by 4 bases, with 11 bases between. Germline assignment: CDR1 SGHVS and CDR2 FNYEAQ. The CDR3 spans 14 residues. This CDR3 reads CASSLNRAADTQYF. The DNA of the CDR3 is TGTGCCAGCAGCTTGAACAGGGCCGCAGATACGCAGTATTTT.

The CDR3 coding sequence is TGTGCCAGCTCGCCGCAGGGGAACACCGGGGAGCTGTTTTTT. Encoded protein: CASSPQGNTGELFF. The chain combines TRBV18 with TRBJ2-2; weak D call: TRBD1 (5 bases). Germline V gene data show CDR1 as KGHSH and CDR2 as LQKENI. Trimming cost V 6 bases and J 1 base, with 9 bases left between them. CDR3 length: 14 amino acids.

The chain's CDR3 is CATSRAGDLNTEAFF. CDR3 coding DNA: TGTGCCACCAGCAGAGCAGGTGATCTGAACACTGAAGCTTTCTTT. The chain employs TRBV15 and TRBJ1-1; D remains unclear. From germline, CDR1 is LNHNV and CDR2 YYDKDF (reference sequence). Trimming pared 1 base from V and 0 bases from J, leaving 9 bases between. The CDR3 length is 15 residues.